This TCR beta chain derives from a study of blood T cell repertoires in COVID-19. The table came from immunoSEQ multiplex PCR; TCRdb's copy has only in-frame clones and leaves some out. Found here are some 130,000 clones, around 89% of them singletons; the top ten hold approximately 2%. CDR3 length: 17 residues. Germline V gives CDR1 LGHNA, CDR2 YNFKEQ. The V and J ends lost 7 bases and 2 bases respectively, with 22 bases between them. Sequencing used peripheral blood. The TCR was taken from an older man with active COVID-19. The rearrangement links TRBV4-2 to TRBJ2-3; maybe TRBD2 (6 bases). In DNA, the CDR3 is TGTGCCAGCAACCGGGGACGGGCGGGACGGTACACAGATACGCAGTATTTT. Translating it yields CASNRGRAGRYTDTQYF.